This T cell receptor (beta chain) was documented in a study of cytomegalovirus exposure and HLA in healthy donors. For the study at large: There were fewer than 130 million unique TCR beta sequences, drawn from roughly 200 million T cells, in an earlier analysis.

The CDR3 runs to 12 residues. Between the trimmed V and J ends, which lost 5 bases and 10 bases, there was a span of 15 bases. The germline V gene has CDR1 SQVTM and CDR2 ANQGSEA. PCR used 60 Vbeta primers and 13 Jbeta primers. Sequencing used immunoSEQ multiplex PCR; TCRdb keeps in-frame clones, though not all of them. The sample contains 63,000 or so clones, roughly 75% of which appear only once. General study findings and limits: Cytomegalovirus association was listed for roughly 160 TCR beta chains.

Remarks on this clone: Its antigen is unidentified.

The sequencing input was PBMCs. This receptor was obtained from a woman in her twenties or thirties in good health and CMV-seropositive. The chain uses TRBV29-1 and TRBJ2-1; D possibly corresponds to TRBD1 (6 bases). Here the CDR3 DNA reads TGCAGCGTTAAGGTGGGGGCCAGAGAGCAGTTCTTC. This gives the protein CSVKVGAREQFF.